This is a list of T cell receptor beta chains from one sample in a study of T cell responses to AZD1222 COVID-19 vaccine. Here immunoSEQ multiplex PCR was the method, and the copy in TCRdb shows in-frame clones only, minus some. The repertoire holds around 88,000 clones, with roughly nine tenths as singletons. The sequencing used peripheral blood, collected on day 0 of MenACWY control vaccination. The receptor set was obtained from an adult in good health. Each CDR3 is given with its conserved first and last residue. A D gene is named only where the DNA matches it firmly. Clone size appears in some rows only: once, few, many, or a class for an expanded clone.

D,size,J,V,DNA,CDR3
-,-,TRBJ2-4,TRBV6-6,TGTGCCAGCAGTTCAGAACTAGCCAAAAACATTCAGTACTTC,CASSSELAKNIQYF
-,-,TRBJ1-6,TRBV6-2/TRBV6-3,TGTGCCAGCAGTTATACCAGCTCCTATAATTCACCCCTCCACTTT,CASSYTSSYNSPLHF
TRBD1,-,TRBJ1-2,TRBV6-1,TGTGCCAGCAGTGGACCGCTGACAGGGGGCGGGTACTATGGCTACACCTTC,CASSGPLTGGGYYGYTF
TRBD1,-,TRBJ2-1,TRBV7-8,TGTGCCAGCAGCCTAGGACAGGGAACAACGAACAATGAGCAGTTCTTC,CASSLGQGTTNNEQFF
-,-,TRBJ2-6,TRBV4-2,TGTGCCAGCAGCCAAGGTGAGCAGGTCTCTGGGGCCAACGTCCTGACTTTC,CASSQGEQVSGANVLTF
-,-,TRBJ2-5,TRBV2,TGTGCCAGCAGTGAACGGGGTAGGGTGGAGACCCAGTACTTC,CASSERGRVETQYF
-,-,TRBJ2-7,TRBV6-1,TGTGCCAGCAGTGAAGCCCAATTTGGACCGATGCCTTACGAGCAGTACTTC,CASSEAQFGPMPYEQYF
TRBD1,-,TRBJ1-6,TRBV11-2,TGTGCCAGCAGCCTGCAACAGGGGCGTAATTCACCCCTCCACTTT,CASSLQQGRNSPLHF
-,-,TRBJ2-2,TRBV9,TGTGCCAGCAGCGCCCCCTCTGGGCGGGGCGACACCGGGGAGCTGTTTTTT,CASSAPSGRGDTGELFF
-,once,TRBJ1-1,TRBV11-2,TGTGCCAGCAGCCTCGGGACGGCGAGGGCTGAAGCTTTCTTT,CASSLGTARAEAFF
-,-,TRBJ1-5,TRBV6-5,TGTGCCAGCAGTCCCGGCTGGGACAATCAGCCCCAGCATTTT,CASSPGWDNQPQHF
-,-,TRBJ1-1,TRBV29-1,TGCAGCGTTGAATTACGGGGTCGGGGCACTGAAGCTTTCTTT,CSVELRGRGTEAFF
-,-,TRBJ1-6,TRBV5-1,TGCGCCAGCAGCTTGCCGTACTCATCAATCCCATCATCCTATAATTCACCCCTCCACTTT,CASSLPYSSIPSSYNSPLHF
-,once,TRBJ2-5,TRBV19,TGTGCCAGTAGTATGTCAGAAGAGACCCAGTACTTC,CASSMSEETQYF